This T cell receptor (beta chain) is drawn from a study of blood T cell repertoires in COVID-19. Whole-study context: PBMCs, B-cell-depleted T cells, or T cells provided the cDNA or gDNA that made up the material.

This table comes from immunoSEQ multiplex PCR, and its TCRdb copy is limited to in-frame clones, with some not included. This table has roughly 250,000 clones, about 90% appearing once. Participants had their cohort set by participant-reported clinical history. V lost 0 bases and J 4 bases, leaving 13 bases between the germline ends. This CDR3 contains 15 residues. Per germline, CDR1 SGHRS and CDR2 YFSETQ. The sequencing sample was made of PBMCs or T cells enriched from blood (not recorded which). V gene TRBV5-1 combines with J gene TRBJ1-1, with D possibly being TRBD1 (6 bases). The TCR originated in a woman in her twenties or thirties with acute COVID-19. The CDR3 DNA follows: TGCGCCAGCAGCTTGGGGGCAGGGGTGGTCACTGAAGCTTTCTTT. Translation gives CASSLGAGVVTEAFF.